Shown below are 27 T cell receptor beta chains from a single sample sequenced in a study of CD8 T cells in ankylosing spondylitis. Findings and limits, study-wide: Within ankylosing spondylitis blood, a TCR beta motif made up of roughly eight highly homologous variants appeared to be characteristic.

Their cognate antigens are unknown. A single record per CDR3 protein comes from TCRdb applying MiXCR to the 5' RACE reads. The sample records 200,000 to 250,000 distinct CDR3 sequences, approximately 20% being singletons. Sequencing used blood, either unsorted or a sorted T cell fraction (not recorded which). All receptors derive from a male donor with ankylosing spondylitis.

The rearrangement links TRBV7-8 to TRBJ1-3, with 7 bases aligning to TRBD1. With 5 bases clipped from V and 0 bases from J, the junction kept 16 bases outside the gene matches. The length of the CDR3 is 19 residues. Germline CDR1 is SGHVS and CDR2 is FQNEAQ. As DNA, the CDR3 is TGTGCCAGCAGCCCACTAATAGGGGGGACAGCCCGCTCTGGAAACACCATATATTTT. Its protein is CASSPLIGGTARSGNTIYF.

This clonotype was observed a handful of times. In DNA form, the CDR3 reads TGCGCCAGCAGCCAAGACAGGGAAAGGTCCTACGAGCAGTACTTC. Its translation: CASSQDRERSYEQYF. The chain joins TRBV4-3 to TRBJ2-7, with a weak D call TRBD1 (5 bases). The germline V gene has CDR1 LGHNA and CDR2 YSLEER. The CDR3 runs 15 residues. V lost 0 bases to trimming and J lost 1 base, with 10 bases between them.

This clonotype was seen more than once but under ten times. V usage is TRBV7-9 and J usage is TRBJ2-3; D gene unclear. V was shortened by 2 bases and J by 0 bases, with 12 bases between the two germline ends. CDR1 SEHNR and CDR2 FQNEAQ come from the germline V gene (reference sequence). The CDR3 consists of 16 residues. The CDR3 nucleotides are TGTGCCAGCAGCTTAAATCCTCCAACAAGCACAGATACGCAGTATTTT. Translation: CASSLNPPTSTDTQYF.

Note on this clonotype: The junction and the germline gene differ at one end; a read error may be behind it. The chain uses TRBV25-1 and TRBJ2-1, with TRBD2 identical over 9 bases. The CDR3 has 17 residues. Germline CDR1 is MGHDK and CDR2 is SYGVNS. CDR3 in amino acids: CASSEYVSGSSYNQQFF. In DNA, the CDR3 is TGTGCCAGCAGTGAATACGTTAGCGGGAGCTCCTACAATCAGCAGTTCTTC. The entire variable domain, with the rest obtained from reference TRBV25-1 and TRBJ2-1, is as follows: EADIYQTPRYLVIGTGKKITLECSQTMGHDKMYWYQQDPGMELHLIHYSYGVNSTEKGDLSSESTVSRIRTEHFPLTLESARPSHTSQYLCASSEYVSGSSYNQQFFGPGTRLTVL.

The chain is built from TRBV28 and TRBJ2-2; D may be TRBD2 (5 bases). The length of the CDR3 is 14 residues. Germline-derived CDR1 and CDR2 are MDHEN and SYDVKM. V lost 5 bases to trimming and J lost 5 bases, with 12 bases between them. The CDR3, as DNA: TGTGCCAGCAGTACCCAAACGGGGACCGGGGAGCTGTTTTTT. Amino acid sequence: CASSTQTGTGELFF.

The V gene is TRBV21-1, the J gene TRBJ2-7; the D call in the table, TRBD1, was not verified against the DNA. TRBV21-1 is noted as a pseudogene. This CDR3 is 14 amino acids long. The CDR3 coding sequence is TGTGCCAGCAGTAGGACAGGGATTCTCCACGAGCAGTACTTC. Translation gives CASSRTGILHEQYF.

The rearrangement links TRBV12-3 or TRBV12-4 to TRBJ2-7, with D tentatively TRBD2 (6 bases). Trimming removed 5 bases from V and 2 bases from J, with 19 bases in between. The CDR3 spans 16 residues. This CDR3 is CASSHTSQANTYEQYF. CDR3 bases: TGTGCCAGCAGTCATACTAGCCAAGCAAACACCTACGAGCAGTACTTC.

This clonotype was found many times. V usage is TRBV29-1 and J usage is TRBJ1-1; a weak D match, TRBD1 (6 bases). Germline CDR1 SQVTM, CDR2 ANQGSEA. Deletions cut 1 base from V and 0 bases from J, with 9 bases between. The CDR3 totals 14 residues. CDR3 loop: CSVEGWDMNTEAFF. CDR3 DNA: TGCAGCGTTGAAGGATGGGACATGAACACTGAAGCTTTCTTT.

At least ten counts were recorded for this clonotype. The chain carries TRBV4-3 and TRBJ1-4; 7 positions match TRBD1. With 4 bases clipped from V and 2 bases from J, the junction kept 7 bases outside the gene matches. The CDR3 length is 16 residues. Germline V gene data show CDR1 as LGHNA and CDR2 as YSLEER. This CDR3 is CASSPQTGFTNEKLFF. The CDR3 DNA sequence: TGCGCCAGCAGCCCACAGACAGGGTTCACTAATGAAAAACTGTTTTTT.

A few counts support this clonotype. CDR3 nucleotide sequence: TGCAGTGCTAGAGATCTTTGGACTAGCGGGGGTTTGAATGAGCAGTTCTTC. Its protein is CSARDLWTSGGLNEQFF. The chain is built from TRBV20-1 and TRBJ2-1, with 13 positions matching TRBD2. V was clipped by 0 bases and J by 7 bases; unmatched bases: 9. CDR3 length: 17 residues. Germline CDR1 reads DFQATT; CDR2 reads SNEGSKA (reference sequence).

This chain links TRBV11-1 with TRBJ2-3; 12 nucleotides line up with TRBD2. The CDR3 extends over 20 amino acids. With 5 bases clipped from V and 0 bases from J, the junction kept 15 bases outside the gene matches. Germline CDR1 SGHAT, CDR2 FQDESV (reference sequence). As DNA, the CDR3 is TGTGCCAGCAGCCCCAGACTAGCGGGGGCTACCTTAACTAGCACAGATACGCAGTATTTT. This gives the protein CASSPRLAGATLTSTDTQYF.

This clonotype came up a few times. The rearrangement joins TRBV5-6 to TRBJ1-1; 7 positions match TRBD1. This CDR3 comprises 14 residues. Trimming removed 2 bases from V and 7 bases from J; junction bases left unmatched: 8. Germline-derived CDR1 and CDR2 are SGHDT and YYEEEE. The CDR3 sequence is CASSFLTGANEAFF. CDR3 DNA sequence: TGTGCCAGCAGCTTCTTAACAGGGGCGAATGAAGCTTTCTTT.

This clonotype came up a few times. This chain connects TRBV4-3 to TRBJ2-7; D is uncertain. The germline CDR1 and CDR2 sequences are LGHNA and YSLEER. Trimming left V 2 bases short and J 2 bases short, with 13 bases between. The length of the CDR3 is 15 residues. CDR3: CASSQRQSATYEQYF. The CDR3 DNA reads TGCGCCAGCAGCCAAAGACAATCAGCTACCTACGAGCAGTACTTC.

This clonotype was found many times. The chain carries TRBV28 and TRBJ2-1; 8 bases are a match to TRBD2. This CDR3 comprises 15 residues. After removal of 7 bases from V and 8 bases from J, the junction contained 13 bases not matched to a gene. Germline V lookup: CDR1 MDHEN, CDR2 SYDVKM. The CDR3 is CASTPGTSGLDEQFF. For the CDR3, the DNA is TGTGCCAGCACTCCCGGTACTAGCGGATTGGATGAGCAGTTCTTC.

This chain uses TRBV20-1 with TRBJ2-3; D may correspond to TRBD1 or TRBD2 (5 bases each). Trimming pared 1 base from V and 4 bases from J, leaving 12 bases between. The CDR3 consists of 14 residues. Germline CDR1 DFQATT, CDR2 SNEGSKA (reference sequence). CDR3 bases: TGCAGTGCTAGAGGGGGGAGCTACCCAGATACGCAGTATTTT. Translating gives CSARGGSYPDTQYF.

This clonotype has just a few counts. The CDR3 here is CATSRTGETQYF. The CDR3, as DNA: TGTGCCACCAGCAGAACCGGGGAGACCCAGTACTTC. V usage is TRBV15 and J usage is TRBJ2-5; no definite D call. V was cut by 2 bases and J by 5 bases, with 6 bases left in between. The CDR3 has 12 amino acids. Germline V gene lookup returns CDR1 LNHNV and CDR2 YYDKDF (reference sequence). Combining the CDR3 with reference TRBV15 and TRBJ2-5 gives the whole variable domain DAMVIQNPRYQVTQFGKPVTLSCSQTLNHNVMYWYQQKSSQAPKLLFHYYDKDFNNEADTPDNFQSRRPNTSFCFLDIRSPGLGDTAMYLCATSRTGETQYFGPGTRLLVL.

There are a few counts of this clonotype. The chain is built from TRBV5-1 and TRBJ1-2; D is uncertain. Germline V gene lookup returns CDR1 SGHRS and CDR2 YFSETQ. The CDR3 loop spans 12 amino acids. Between the trimmed V and J ends, which lost 4 bases and 8 bases, there was a span of 12 bases. DNA for the CDR3: TGCGCCAGCAGCGGCGCTTTGGGGGGCTACACCTTC. This translates into CASSGALGGYTF.

The chain is built from TRBV7-2 and TRBJ1-1; 7 bases are a match to TRBD1. This CDR3 has 14 residues. Germline trimming cut 4 bases from V and 4 bases from J; bases unmatched to any gene: 6. Germline-derived CDR1 and CDR2 are SGHTA and FQGNSA. CDR3 loop: CASSSIQGFTEAFF. CDR3 bases: TGTGCCAGCAGCTCGATACAGGGGTTCACTGAAGCTTTCTTT.

A few counts support this clonotype. The CDR3, as DNA: TGTGCCAGCAGCCAAGACAGGGAGTATCAGCCCCAGCATTTT. It encodes CASSQDREYQPQHF. The chain links TRBV4-2 to TRBJ1-5; D perhaps matches TRBD1 (5 bases). V shed 0 bases and J shed 5 bases, with 8 bases lying between them. Per germline, CDR1 LGHNA and CDR2 YNFKEQ. This CDR3 region has 14 residues.

The chain carries TRBV29-1 and TRBJ2-1; the D gene is possibly TRBD1 (5 bases). Germline CDR1 is SQVTM and CDR2 is ANQGSEA. Trimming pared 3 bases from V and 6 bases from J, leaving 18 bases between. The CDR3 contains 15 residues. The CDR3 sequence is CSVDPERARGNEQFF. CDR3 DNA sequence: TGCAGCGTTGATCCTGAAAGGGCTAGGGGCAATGAGCAGTTCTTC.

The chain is built from TRBV19 and TRBJ2-4; D could derive from TRBD1 or TRBD2 (5 bases each). The CDR3 contains 14 residues. The germline V gene encodes CDR1 LNHDA and CDR2 SQIVND (reference sequence). V was cut by 5 bases and J by 5 bases, with 13 bases left in between. The CDR3 is CASSPRDGENIQYF. The CDR3 region has the DNA TGTGCCAGTAGTCCTCGGGACGGTGAAAACATTCAGTACTTC.

A few counts support this clonotype. The chain has TRBV7-6 and TRBJ2-3; D remains unclear. V gave up 2 bases and J gave up 4 bases, with 13 bases separating them. Germline V gives CDR1 SGHVS, CDR2 FNYEAQ. The CDR3 is 15 amino acids. CDR3 residues: CASSLRAQSPDTQYF. Here the CDR3 DNA reads TGTGCCAGCAGCTTAAGGGCCCAATCCCCAGATACGCAGTATTTT.

The gene calls are TRBV29-1 and TRBJ2-7; 9 positions agree with TRBD1. Germline V gives CDR1 SQVTM, CDR2 ANQGSEA. The CDR3 extends over 14 amino acids. V dropped 5 bases and J dropped 0; count of bases not matched to a gene: 5. CDR3 residues: CSVSGQGSSYEQYF. The CDR3 region has the DNA TGCAGCGTTTCAGGACAGGGGAGCTCCTACGAGCAGTACTTC.

There are many counts of this clonotype. The chain employs TRBV4-2 and TRBJ2-5; 10 positions match TRBD2. The ends lost 3 bases at V and 1 base at J; junction bases unmatched: 5. CDR3 size: 16 residues. Germline values: CDR1 LGHNA, CDR2 YNFKEQ. The CDR3, as DNA: TGTGCCAGCAGCCAGGATCGGACTAGCGGCCAAGAGACCCAGTACTTC. This codes for CASSQDRTSGQETQYF.

This chain uses TRBV3-1 with TRBJ1-1, with D possibly matching TRBD1 (5 bases). V lost 4 bases to trimming and J lost 1 base, with 19 bases between them. From germline, CDR1 is LGHDT and CDR2 YNNKEL (reference sequence). The CDR3 loop spans 17 amino acids. The CDR3 protein is CASSPSGMAGANTEAFF. Written as DNA, the CDR3 is TGTGCCAGCAGCCCTAGTGGGATGGCTGGGGCGAACACTGAAGCTTTCTTT.

The chain employs TRBV12-3 or TRBV12-4 and TRBJ1-1; 11 nucleotides line up with TRBD1. Trimming removed 6 bases from V and 8 bases from J; junction bases left unmatched: 8. The CDR3 spans 14 residues. CDR3 amino acids: CASSPGTGGLEAFF. The DNA of the CDR3 is TGTGCCAGCAGCCCTGGGACAGGGGGATTAGAAGCTTTCTTT.

The CDR3 here is CASSVGGGADTQYF. The CDR3 region has the DNA TGTGCCAGCAGTGTGGGCGGGGGAGCAGATACGCAGTATTTT. The V call is TRBV6-4, the J call TRBJ2-3; TRBD2 matches 7 bases. V dropped 4 bases and J dropped 4; count of bases not matched to a gene: 5. The CDR3 length is 14 residues. Germline CDR1 and CDR2: MRHNA and SNTAGT.